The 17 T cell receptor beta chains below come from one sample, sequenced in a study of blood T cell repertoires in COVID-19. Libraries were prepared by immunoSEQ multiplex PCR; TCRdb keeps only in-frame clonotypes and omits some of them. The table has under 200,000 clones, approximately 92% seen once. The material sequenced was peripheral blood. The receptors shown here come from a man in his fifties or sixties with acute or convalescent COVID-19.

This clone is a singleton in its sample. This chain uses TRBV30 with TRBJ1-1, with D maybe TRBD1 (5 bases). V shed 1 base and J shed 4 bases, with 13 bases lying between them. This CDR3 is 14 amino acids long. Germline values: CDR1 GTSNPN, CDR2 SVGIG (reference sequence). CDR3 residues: CAWSARGGSTEAFF. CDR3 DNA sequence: TGTGCCTGGAGTGCGAGGGGAGGTAGCACTGAAGCTTTCTTT.

The DNA for the CDR3 is TGTGCCAGCATAGGTCAGGGGATGAGCACTGAAGCTTTCTTT. Amino acid sequence: CASIGQGMSTEAFF. The chain is built from TRBV6-5 and TRBJ1-1, with D tentatively TRBD1 (6 bases). The CDR3 consists of 14 residues. Germline V gene lookup returns CDR1 MNHEY and CDR2 SVGAGI. V was clipped by 7 bases and J by 4 bases, with 16 bases between them.

This CDR3 reads CASGRQAVAGELFF. The CDR3, as DNA: TGTGCCAGCGGTCGACAGGCAGTGGCCGGGGAGCTGTTTTTT. V and J are TRBV28 and TRBJ2-2; maybe TRBD1 (6 bases). This CDR3 comprises 14 residues. V was trimmed by 8 bases and J by 6 bases, leaving 16 bases between them. Germline-derived CDR1 and CDR2 are MDHEN and SYDVKM.

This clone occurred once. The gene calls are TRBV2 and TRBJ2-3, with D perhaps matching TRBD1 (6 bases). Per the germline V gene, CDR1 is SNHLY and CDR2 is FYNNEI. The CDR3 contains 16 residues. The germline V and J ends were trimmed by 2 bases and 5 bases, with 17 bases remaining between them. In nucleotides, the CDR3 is TGTGCCAGCAGTGAATTATTGGGGGCCGCCCAAGATACGCAGTATTTT. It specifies CASSELLGAAQDTQYF.

The DNA for the CDR3 is TGTGCCAGCAGCTTGGCGGCGGTACAGGACACCTTC. As protein: CASSLAAVQDTF. The rearrangement links TRBV5-6 to TRBJ1-2; D may be TRBD1 (5 bases). The CDR3 sequence is 12 residues long. Germline V gives CDR1 SGHDT, CDR2 YYEEEE. The V end was cut by 0 bases, the J end by 12 bases, with 12 bases between.

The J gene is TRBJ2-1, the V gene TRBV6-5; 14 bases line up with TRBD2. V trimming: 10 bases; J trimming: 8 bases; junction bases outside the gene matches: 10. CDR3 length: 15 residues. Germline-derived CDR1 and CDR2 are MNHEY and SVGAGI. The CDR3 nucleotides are TGTGCCACACTTTGGGGGACTAGCGGGAGCTATGAGCAGTTCTTC. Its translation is CATLWGTSGSYEQFF.

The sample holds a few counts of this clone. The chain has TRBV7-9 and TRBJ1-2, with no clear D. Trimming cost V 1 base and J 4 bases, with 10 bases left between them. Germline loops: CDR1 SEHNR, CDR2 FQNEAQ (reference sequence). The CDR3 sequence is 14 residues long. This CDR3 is CASSLEASVYGYTF. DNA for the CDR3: TGTGCCAGCAGCTTAGAGGCAAGCGTCTATGGCTACACCTTC.

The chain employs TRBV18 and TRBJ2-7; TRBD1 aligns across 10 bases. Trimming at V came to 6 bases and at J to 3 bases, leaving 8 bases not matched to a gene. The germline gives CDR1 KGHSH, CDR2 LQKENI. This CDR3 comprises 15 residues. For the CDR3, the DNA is TGTGCCAGCTCGGGCCGGACAGGGGGAGACTACGAGCAGTACTTC. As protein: CASSGRTGGDYEQYF. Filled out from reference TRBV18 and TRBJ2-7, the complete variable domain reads NAGVMQNPRHLVRRRGQEARLRCSPMKGHSHVYWYRQLPEEGLKFMVYLQKENIIDESGMPKERFSAEFPKEGPSILRIQQVVRGDSAAYFCASSGRTGGDYEQYFGPGTRLTVT.

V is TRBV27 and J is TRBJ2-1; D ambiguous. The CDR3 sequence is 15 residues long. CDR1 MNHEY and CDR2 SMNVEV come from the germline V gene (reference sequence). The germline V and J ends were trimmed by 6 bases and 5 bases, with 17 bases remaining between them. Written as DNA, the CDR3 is TGTGCCAGCAGATTACACCTCCAGGTCGACAATGAGCAGTTCTTC. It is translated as CASRLHLQVDNEQFF.

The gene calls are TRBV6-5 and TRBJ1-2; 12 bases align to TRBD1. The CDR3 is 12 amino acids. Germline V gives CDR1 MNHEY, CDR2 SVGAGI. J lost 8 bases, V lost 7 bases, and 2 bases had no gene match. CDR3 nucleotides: TGTGCCAGCAAGGGGACAGGGGGCGGCTACACCTTC. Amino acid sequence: CASKGTGGGYTF.

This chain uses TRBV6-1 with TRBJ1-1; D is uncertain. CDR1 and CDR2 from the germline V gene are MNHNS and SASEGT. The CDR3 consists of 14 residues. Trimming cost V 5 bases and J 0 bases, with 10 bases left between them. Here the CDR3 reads CASSFLELNTEAFF. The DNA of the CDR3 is TGTGCCAGCAGTTTCTTGGAGCTGAACACTGAAGCTTTCTTT.

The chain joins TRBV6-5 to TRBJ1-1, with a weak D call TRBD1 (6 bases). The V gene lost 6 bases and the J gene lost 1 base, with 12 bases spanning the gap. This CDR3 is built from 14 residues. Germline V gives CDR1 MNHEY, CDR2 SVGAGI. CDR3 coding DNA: TGTGCCAGCAGACCCGGACAGCAGAACACTGAAGCTTTCTTT. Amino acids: CASRPGQQNTEAFF.

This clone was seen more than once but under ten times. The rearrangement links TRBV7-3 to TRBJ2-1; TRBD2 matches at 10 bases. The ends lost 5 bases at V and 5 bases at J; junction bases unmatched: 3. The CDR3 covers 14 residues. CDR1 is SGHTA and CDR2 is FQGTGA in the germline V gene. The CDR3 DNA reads TGTGCCAGCAGCACGAGCGGGGGGGACAATGAGCAGTTCTTC. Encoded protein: CASSTSGGDNEQFF.

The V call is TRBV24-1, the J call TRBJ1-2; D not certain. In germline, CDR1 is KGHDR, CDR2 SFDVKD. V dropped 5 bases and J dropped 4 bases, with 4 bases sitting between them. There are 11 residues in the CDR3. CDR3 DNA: TGTGCCACCAGTGGCAGCTATGGCTACACCTTC. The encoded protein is CATSGSYGYTF.

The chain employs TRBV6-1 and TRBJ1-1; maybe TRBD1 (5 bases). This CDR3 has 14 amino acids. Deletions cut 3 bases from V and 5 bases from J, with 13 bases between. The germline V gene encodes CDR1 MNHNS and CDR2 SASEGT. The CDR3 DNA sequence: TGTGCCAGCAGTGATATCGGGGGAAGTACTGAAGCTTTCTTT. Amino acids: CASSDIGGSTEAFF.

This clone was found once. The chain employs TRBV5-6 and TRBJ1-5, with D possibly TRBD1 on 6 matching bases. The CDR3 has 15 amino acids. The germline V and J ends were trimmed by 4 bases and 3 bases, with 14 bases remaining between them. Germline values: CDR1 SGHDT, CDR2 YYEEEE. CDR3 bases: TGTGCCAGCAGCCAACAGGACAGACCCAATCAGCCCCAGCATTTT. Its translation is CASSQQDRPNQPQHF.

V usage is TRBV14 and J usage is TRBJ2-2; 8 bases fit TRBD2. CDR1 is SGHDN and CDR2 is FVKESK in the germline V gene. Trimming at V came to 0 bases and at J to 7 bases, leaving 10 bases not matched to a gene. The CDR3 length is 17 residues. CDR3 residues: CASSQDGTREVFGELFF. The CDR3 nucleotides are TGTGCCAGCAGCCAAGATGGGACTAGAGAAGTCTTCGGGGAGCTGTTTTTT. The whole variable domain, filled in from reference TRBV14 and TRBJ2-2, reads EAGVTQFPSHSVIEKGQTVTLRCDPISGHDNLYWYRRVMGKEIKFLLHFVKESKQDESGMPNNRFLAERTGGTYSTLKVQPAELEDSGVYFCASSQDGTREVFGELFFGEGSRLTVL.